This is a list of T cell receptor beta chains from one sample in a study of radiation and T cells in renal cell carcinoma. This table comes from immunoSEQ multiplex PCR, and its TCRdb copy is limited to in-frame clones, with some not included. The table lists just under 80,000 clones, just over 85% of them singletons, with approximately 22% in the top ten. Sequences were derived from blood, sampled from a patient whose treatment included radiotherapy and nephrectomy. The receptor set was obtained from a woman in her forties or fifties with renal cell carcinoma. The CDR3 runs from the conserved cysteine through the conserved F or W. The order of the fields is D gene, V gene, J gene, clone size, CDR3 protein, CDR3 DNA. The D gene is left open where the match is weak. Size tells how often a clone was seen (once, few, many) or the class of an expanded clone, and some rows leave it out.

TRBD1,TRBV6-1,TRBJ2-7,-,CASSQGQHYEQYF,TGTGCCAGCAGTCAGGGACAGCACTACGAGCAGTACTTC
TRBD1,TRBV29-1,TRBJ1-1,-,CSVVPGQGTEAFF,TGCAGCGTCGTCCCGGGACAGGGAACTGAAGCTTTCTTT
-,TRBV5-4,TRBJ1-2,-,CASSFGGNYGYTF,TGTGCCAGCAGCTTCGGGGGTAACTATGGCTACACCTTC
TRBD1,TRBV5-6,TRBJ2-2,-,CASSFGGQAITGELFF,TGTGCCAGCAGCTTCGGGGGACAGGCGATCACCGGGGAGCTGTTTTTT
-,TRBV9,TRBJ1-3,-,CASSGNHRDDTIYF,TGTGCCAGCAGCGGAAATCACAGGGACGACACCATATATTTT
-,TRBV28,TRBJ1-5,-,CASSLIPTGRNQPQHF,TGTGCCAGCAGTTTAATACCAACAGGGAGGAATCAGCCCCAGCATTTT
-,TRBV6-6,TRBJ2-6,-,CASTHGGLGANVLTF,TGTGCCAGCACCCACGGGGGGCTTGGGGCCAACGTCCTGACTTTC
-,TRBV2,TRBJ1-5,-,CASTKAEPDQPQHF,TGTGCCAGCACCAAGGCCGAGCCGGATCAGCCCCAGCATTTT
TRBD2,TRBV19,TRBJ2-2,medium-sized,CASTLAGGPSGELFF,TGTGCCAGTACCCTAGCGGGGGGGCCTAGCGGGGAGCTGTTTTTT
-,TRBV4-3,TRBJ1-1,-,CASSLGADRTEAFF,TGCGCCAGCAGCCTAGGGGCCGATCGGACTGAAGCTTTCTTT
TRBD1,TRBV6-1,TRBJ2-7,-,CASSEGNRGNEQYF,TGTGCCAGCAGTGAAGGGAACAGGGGAAACGAGCAGTACTTC
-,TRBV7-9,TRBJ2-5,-,CASSHPYGKETQYF,TGTGCCAGCAGCCATCCTTACGGGAAAGAGACCCAGTACTTC
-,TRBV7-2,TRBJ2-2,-,CASSLFQGGTGELFF,TGTGCCAGCAGCTTATTCCAGGGCGGCACCGGGGAGCTGTTTTTT
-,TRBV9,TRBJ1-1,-,CASSETGGVMNTEAFF,TGTGCCAGCAGCGAGACGGGCGGAGTCATGAACACTGAAGCTTTCTTT
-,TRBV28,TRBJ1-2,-,CASSLGRGDYGYTF,TGTGCCAGCAGTTTAGGACGGGGGGACTATGGCTACACCTTC
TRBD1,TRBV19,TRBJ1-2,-,CASSLIAGTENYGYTF,TGTGCCAGTAGTCTGATCGCCGGGACAGAAAACTATGGCTACACCTTC
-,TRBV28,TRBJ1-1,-,CASSPSPGSGGTEAFF,TGTGCCAGCAGCCCCTCTCCGGGATCCGGAGGGACTGAAGCTTTCTTT
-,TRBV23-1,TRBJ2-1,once,CASSQSRRRPPVYNEQFF,TGCGCCAGCAGTCAATCGCGTCGCCGCCCCCCAGTATACAATGAGCAGTTCTTC
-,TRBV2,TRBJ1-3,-,CASTLGEAGNTIYF,TGTGCCAGCACCCTAGGGGAGGCTGGAAACACCATATATTTT
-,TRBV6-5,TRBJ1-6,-,CASSRTASNSPLHF,TGTGCCAGCAGTCGGACAGCTTCTAATTCACCCCTCCACTTT
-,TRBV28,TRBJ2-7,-,CASSPGGWYEQYF,TGTGCCAGCAGCCCCGGTGGGTGGTACGAGCAGTACTTC
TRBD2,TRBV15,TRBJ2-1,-,CATSRERGAYNEQFF,TGTGCCACCAGCAGAGAGCGGGGGGCCTACAATGAGCAGTTCTTC
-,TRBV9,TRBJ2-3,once,CASSVVGTDTQYF,TGTGCCAGCAGCGTAGTAGGCACAGATACGCAGTATTTT
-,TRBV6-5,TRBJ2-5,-,CASRAGFQETQYF,TGTGCCAGCAGGGCGGGATTTCAAGAGACCCAGTACTTC
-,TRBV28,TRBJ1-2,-,CASSTGNRYGYTF,TGTGCCAGCAGTACCGGGAACCGCTATGGCTACACCTTC
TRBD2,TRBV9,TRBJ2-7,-,CASSVGPSGGAYEQYF,TGTGCCAGCAGCGTAGGCCCTAGCGGGGGGGCCTACGAGCAGTACTTC
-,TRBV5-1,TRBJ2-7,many,CASSAKTGSTEQYF,TGCGCCAGCAGCGCCAAAACAGGGTCGACCGAGCAGTACTTC
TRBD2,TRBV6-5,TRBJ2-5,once,CASSYSTSGGPETQYF,TGTGCCAGCAGTTACTCGACTAGCGGGGGCCCAGAGACCCAGTACTTC
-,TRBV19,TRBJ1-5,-,CASSTGWVSNQPQHF,TGTGCCAGTAGTACAGGGTGGGTGAGCAATCAGCCCCAGCATTTT
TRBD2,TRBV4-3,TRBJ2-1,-,CASSQAGGAYNEQFF,TGCGCCAGCAGCCAAGCGGGAGGGGCCTACAATGAGCAGTTCTTC
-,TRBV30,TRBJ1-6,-,CAWSEGNNSPLHF,TGTGCCTGGAGTGAGGGTAATAATTCACCCCTCCACTTT
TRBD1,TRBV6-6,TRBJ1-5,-,CASSGPGGQPQHF,TGTGCCAGCAGTGGGCCAGGGGGACAGCCCCAGCATTTT
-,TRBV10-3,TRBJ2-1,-,CAISESKAMYNEQFF,TGTGCCATCAGTGAGTCGAAGGCCATGTACAATGAGCAGTTCTTC
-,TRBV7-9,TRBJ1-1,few,CASSLPEAFF,TGTGCCAGCAGCTTACCTGAAGCTTTCTTT
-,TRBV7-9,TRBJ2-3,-,CASSMRDGAEFTDTQYF,TGTGCCAGCAGCATGAGGGACGGAGCGGAATTCACAGATACGCAGTATTTT
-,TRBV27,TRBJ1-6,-,CASTSRMSYNSPLHF,TGTGCCAGCACCTCCCGGATGTCCTATAATTCACCCCTCCACTTT
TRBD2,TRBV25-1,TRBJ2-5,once,CASSAGGYRETQYF,TGTGCCAGCAGCGCCGGGGGGTATCGGGAGACCCAGTACTTC
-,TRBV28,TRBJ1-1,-,CASSVTRVLNTEAFF,TGTGCCAGCAGCGTGACTCGGGTCTTGAACACTGAAGCTTTCTTT
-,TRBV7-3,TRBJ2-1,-,CASSLGGEQFF,TGTGCCAGCAGCTTAGGGGGTGAGCAGTTCTTC